This T cell receptor (beta chain) is drawn from a study of blood T cell repertoires in COVID-19. Study summary: PBMCs, B-cell-depleted T cells, or T cells provided the cDNA or gDNA that made up the material.

V was pared by 3 bases and J by 1 base, with 9 bases between. The CDR3 spans 14 residues. CDR1 is SGHVS, CDR2 FQNEAQ, per germline. Clones were sequenced by immunoSEQ multiplex PCR, and TCRdb holds only the in-frame ones, with some missing. The sample consists of 150,000 to 200,000 clones, more than 70% of them appearing once. This clonotype originated in a woman over 75 with active or convalescent COVID-19. The chain uses TRBV7-8 and TRBJ2-5; D call uncertain. Source material: peripheral blood. The CDR3 here is CASSFSEPQETQYF. In nucleotides, the CDR3 is TGTGCCAGCAGCTTTTCAGAACCCCAAGAGACCCAGTACTTC.